These T cell receptor beta chains were read from a single sample in a study of blood T cells in healthy people across ages. TCRdb fed the 5' RACE reads into MiXCR, producing one record per CDR3 protein. The sample lists 550,000 to 750,000 distinct CDR3 sequences, under 25% occurring once. Specimen: blood. The source is a man between 65 and 85 years old in good health. The CDR3 runs from the conserved cysteine through the conserved F or W. A D gene is named only where the DNA matches it firmly.

d_gene,j_gene,v_gene,CDR3aa
TRBD1,NA,TRBV28,CASRDRGYEQFF
TRBD2,TRBJ2-7,TRBV28,CASSLVTSGRILARYEQYF
NA,TRBJ2-1,TRBV3-1,CASSQVQRASYNEQFF
TRBD2,TRBJ2-5,TRBV13,CASSSWTSGRDGQYF
NA,TRBJ1-3,TRBV5-6,CASSYDKSSGNTIYF
NA,TRBJ2-1,TRBV29-1,CSVDRRNEQFF
TRBD2,TRBJ2-1,TRBV14,CASSQVGGSYNEQFF
NA,TRBJ2-7,TRBV10-3,CASSGRSDYEQYF
NA,TRBJ2-5,TRBV5-1,CASSLEEETQYF
TRBD2,TRBJ2-4,TRBV28,CASSWGLASKNIQYF
NA,TRBJ2-4,TRBV12-3/TRBV12-4,CASSSGTENIQYF
NA,TRBJ2-5,TRBV7-2,CASSTGYPIQETQYF
TRBD1,TRBJ2-1,TRBV5-1,CASSLGGTGVNEQFF
NA,TRBJ2-3,TRBV4-1,CASSFRGLDTQYF
NA,TRBJ1-1,TRBV5-1,CASSLVSLAGTEAFF
NA,TRBJ1-5,TRBV12-3/TRBV12-4,CASSTGQYSNQPQHF
TRBD1,TRBJ2-1,TRBV28,CASRAPGTGALNEQFF
NA,TRBJ1-2,TRBV20-1,CSAGQARSYGYTF
TRBD1,TRBJ2-5,TRBV29-1,CSVGLDRGALIVETQYF
NA,TRBJ1-3,TRBV6-5,CASSSGGADSGNTIYF
NA,TRBJ2-7,TRBV12-3/TRBV12-4,CASSLGGLEQYF
NA,TRBJ2-7,TRBV6-2/TRBV6-3,CASSYQGDGYEQYF
TRBD1,TRBJ2-5,TRBV7-9,CASSEQGRQTQYF
NA,NA,TRBV3-1,CASSRSGVDEQFF
NA,TRBJ1-2,TRBV7-2,CASSLDWAGNGYTF
NA,TRBJ2-1,TRBV7-9,CASSPRDSGALNEQSF
TRBD1,TRBJ1-2,TRBV7-2,CASSNRDRAHGYTF
NA,TRBJ2-1,TRBV27,CASSLSGQGGDEQFF
NA,TRBJ2-2,TRBV27,CASSFLVDSGELFF
NA,NA,TRBV12-3/TRBV12-4,CASSFGGKGNEQFF
TRBD1,TRBJ1-5,TRBV5-1,CASSSRGPQPQHF
NA,TRBJ2-6,TRBV2,CASSEGISGANVLTF
NA,TRBJ2-5,TRBV3-1,CASSQDPVWETQYF
TRBD2,NA,TRBV7-2,CASSPRTSGQETQYF
NA,TRBJ2-2,TRBV10-3,CATRGTENTGELFF
TRBD2,NA,TRBV2,CASSRLAAVPNEQFF
NA,TRBJ2-2,TRBV28,CAGSARGYTGELFF
NA,TRBJ1-5,TRBV20-1,CSAQDNYYSNQPQHF
NA,TRBJ2-1,TRBV2,CSRYNEQFF
NA,TRBJ2-5,TRBV29-1,CSVEDGSSFQTQYF
TRBD2,TRBJ2-5,TRBV7-9,CASSQGLAGRKLETQYF
NA,TRBJ1-4,TRBV3-1,CASSGRTVKKLFF
NA,TRBJ2-5,TRBV29-1,CSAAKVAQETQYF
NA,TRBJ2-7,TRBV27,CASSFRHPFYEQYF
NA,TRBJ2-1,TRBV20-1,CSARGELGGHNEQFF
NA,TRBJ2-5,TRBV4-1,CASSQEGVRIETQYF
TRBD2,TRBJ2-7,TRBV20-1,CSVIGAGNSYEQYF
TRBD1,TRBJ2-7,TRBV10-3,CAISERRDRGYEQYF
NA,TRBJ2-7,TRBV7-9,CASSLVAGRENEQYF
TRBD1,TRBJ1-4,TRBV6-2/TRBV6-3,CASSTTGTGNEKLFF
TRBD2,TRBJ2-3,TRBV18,CASSTSGRALTDTQYF
TRBD2,TRBJ2-3,TRBV29-1,CSVPGLAGVRTDTQYF
NA,TRBJ1-4,TRBV7-9,CASSSQATNEKLFF
TRBD1,TRBJ1-5,TRBV27,CASSDRQGGQPQHF
NA,TRBJ2-3,TRBV28,CASSSPSLTSDTQYF
TRBD1,TRBJ1-4,TRBV7-2,CASSFLDRGLTNEKLFF
TRBD1,TRBJ2-1,TRBV27,CASSNPGQGYNEQFF